What follows are 20 T cell receptor beta chains derived from one specimen sequenced in a study of tumor-infiltrating lymphocytes in primary liver carcinoma. Priming with a constant-region primer yielded TCR beta cDNA from approximately 500 ng total RNA. Three nested multiplex PCR rounds, a slightly modified ARM-PCR, produced the libraries for TCR beta. TRBV1-TRBV30 forward primers paired with a C-beta reverse primer drove the first two PCR rounds, approximately 11 cycles each. MiXCR, run by TCRdb on the multiplex PCR reads, gives a single entry per CDR3 protein. Altogether roughly 330,000 distinct CDR3 sequences are present, roughly two thirds being singletons, with the ten largest covering roughly 6%. The blood RNA (from unsorted whole blood) was obtained, and germline DNA was also extracted. Specimen: peripheral blood. The receptors were gathered from a man aged 35 to 55 with primary liver carcinoma and hepatitis B virus infection.

To note about this clonotype: One end of the junction does not line up with germline, which may come from a read error. This sequence joins TRBV11-2 and TRBJ2-1, with D possibly being TRBD1 or TRBD2 (6 bases each). Germline V gene sequence: CDR1 SGHAT, CDR2 FQNNGV. This CDR3 comprises 13 residues. The chain's CDR3 is CASSSLEGVQSLF. DNA for the CDR3: TGTGCCAGCAGCTCCCTGGAGGGGGTCCAGTCGCTCTTC.

The chain uses TRBV11-2 and TRBJ2-5, with D perhaps TRBD2 (5 bases). CDR1 and CDR2 (germline): SGHAT, FQNNGV. The CDR3 is 15 amino acids. Trimming took off 9 bases at V and 5 bases at J, with 22 bases between the two ends. The CDR3 DNA is TGTGCCAGTAGCCCGACCGAGACTATCGCCGAGACCCAGTACTTC. It specifies CASSPTETIAETQYF.

This clonotype was detected ten times or more. This chain connects TRBV6-6 to TRBJ2-1; 9 nucleotides agree with TRBD2. CDR1 is MNHNY and CDR2 is SVGAGI in the germline V gene (reference sequence). This CDR3 comprises 14 residues. After removal of 6 bases from V and 7 bases from J, the junction contained 7 bases not matched to a gene. The CDR3 region has the DNA TGTGCCAGCAGGGGCGGGAGGGGATCGAATGAGCAGTTCTTC. Translated, it gives CASRGGRGSNEQFF.

In the case of this clonotype: This sequence may be a read error, since a much larger clone differs from it by one base. This chain links TRBV29-1 with TRBJ1-1; D is unresolved. Germline CDR1 is SQVTM and CDR2 is ANQGSEA. This CDR3 region has 13 residues. CDR3 nucleotide sequence: TGCAGCGTCAACCTCGTCCTGAACATTGAAGCTTTCTTT. Amino acid sequence: CSVNLVLNIEAFF.

About this clonotype itself: It may be a read error: a sequence one base away is much more abundant. The rearrangement links TRBV29-1 to TRBJ2-3; 7 nucleotides match TRBD2. The V and J ends lost 8 bases and 3 bases, in that order; junction bases with no gene match: 5. This CDR3 comprises 12 residues. Per the germline V gene, CDR1 is SQVTM and CDR2 is ANQGSEA. The CDR3 DNA reads as TGCAGCATGGCTAGCGGTACAGATACGCAGTATTTT. This encodes CSMASGTDTQYF.

This clonotype was recorded at least ten times. V and J are TRBV11-3 and TRBJ2-1, with TRBD2 matching 11 bases. CDR1 is SGHNT, CDR2 YENEEA, per germline. V trimming: 5 bases; J trimming: 7 bases; junction bases outside the gene matches: 10. The CDR3 length is 16 residues. CDR3 sequence: CASSPSGASGRNEQFF. The CDR3 coding sequence is TGTGCCAGCAGCCCTTCGGGGGCTAGCGGGAGGAATGAGCAGTTCTTC.

Comments on this clonotype: A much larger clone differs by one base, so this may be a read error. V and J are TRBV12-3 or TRBV12-4 and TRBJ2-7; D remains unclear. This CDR3 has 11 amino acids. The CDR3 protein is CANSSVGEQYF. CDR3 sequence (DNA): TGTGCCAACAGTTCAGTGGGGGAGCAGTACTTC.

Concerning this clonotype: A much larger clone lies a single base off, so this may be a read error. The chain combines TRBV5-6 with TRBJ2-7, with D maybe TRBD2 (5 bases). Per the germline V gene, CDR1 is SGHDT and CDR2 is YYEEEE. This CDR3 spans 14 amino acids. The CDR3 protein is CASSSGRREYGQYF. The DNA of the CDR3 is TGTGCCAGCAGCTCCGGGCGAAGGGAGTACGGGCAGTACTTC.

This clonotype was detected only a few times. This rearrangement joins TRBV6-2 or TRBV6-3 to TRBJ2-3; the D gene is possibly TRBD1 (5 bases). The CDR3 totals 18 residues. Germline assignment: CDR1 MNHEY and CDR2 SVGEGT. V shed 7 bases and J shed 2 bases, with 25 bases lying between them. DNA for the CDR3: TGTGCCAGCACCTACTCACCCGACATGGGGCTCAACACAGATACGCAGTATTTT. Translated, it gives CASTYSPDMGLNTDTQYF.

At least ten counts were recorded for this clonotype. The chain uses TRBV6-2 or TRBV6-3 and TRBJ2-1; D uncertain. Between the trimmed V and J ends, which lost 0 bases and 9 bases, there was a span of 9 bases. This CDR3 comprises 13 residues. Germline values: CDR1 MNHEY, CDR2 SVGEGT. Written as DNA, the CDR3 is TGTGCCAGCAGTTACTCGTTCGGAAGTGAGCAGTTCTTC. This sequence encodes CASSYSFGSEQFF.

The table lists this clonotype with a few counts. The chain has TRBV4-1 and TRBJ2-2, with 10 bases aligning to TRBD1. V lost 7 bases to trimming and J lost 10 bases; unmatched junction nucleotides: 15. The V gene's germline CDR1 is MGHRA and CDR2 YSYEKL. CDR3 length equals 16 residues. The CDR3 loop reads CASNDLDRGLTEELFF. The CDR3, as DNA: TGCGCCAGCAATGATCTGGACAGGGGGTTAACTGAGGAGCTGTTTTTT.

About this clonotype itself: One base away lies a much larger clone, so this may be a sequencing read error. The V call is TRBV6-5, the J call TRBJ1-5; no clear D gene. Germline assignment: CDR1 MNHEY and CDR2 SVGAGI. The V and J ends lost 7 bases and 3 bases respectively, with 13 bases between them. The CDR3 length is 14 residues. The chain's CDR3 is CASKSGYFNQPQHF. The CDR3 region has the DNA TGTGCCAGCAAGTCCGGCTATTTCAATCAGCCCCAGCATTTT.

This clonotype was seen at least ten times. The rearrangement joins TRBV10-3 to TRBJ2-2; 8 nucleotides line up with TRBD2. In germline, CDR1 is ENHRY, CDR2 SYGVKD. J was trimmed by 0 bases and V by 4 bases; bases with no gene match: 1. The CDR3 covers 15 residues. CDR3 amino acids: CAISALAANTGELFF. CDR3 DNA: TGTGCCATCAGTGCACTAGCGGCGAACACCGGGGAGCTGTTTTTT.

Concerning this clonotype: At one end, the junction sequence differs from germline, possibly due to a read error. This rearrangement joins TRBV4-1 to TRBJ2-7, with D hard to call. Germline CDR1 MGHRA, CDR2 YSYEKL. The CDR3 is 13 amino acids. The CDR3 nucleotides are TGCGACAGCAGCCCGGACCGTTGGTACGAACAGTACTTC. Its protein is CDSSPDRWYEQYF.

Note on this clonotype: A much larger clone lies a single base off, so this may be a read error. The V gene is TRBV5-1, the J gene TRBJ2-1; 7 bases agree with TRBD1. The junction had 10 bases not matched to a gene; V was cut back by 9 bases and J by 1 base. The CDR3 runs 15 residues. CDR1 is SGHRS, CDR2 YFSETQ, per germline. CDR3 coding DNA: TGCGCCACCACCAGGGGGAGAACATCCTACAATGAGCAGTTCTTC. Translation gives CATTRGRTSYNEQFF.

A remark on this clonotype: The junction departs from the called germline gene at one end, perhaps through a read error. The chain links TRBV11-2 to TRBJ2-5; TRBD1 might be the D (5 bases). Germline assignment: CDR1 SGHAT and CDR2 FQNNGV. This CDR3 has 12 amino acids. Here the CDR3 reads CDSTQTQETQYF. The DNA for the CDR3 is TGCGACAGCACCCAAACTCAAGAGACCCAGTACTTC. Full variable domain (remainder filled in from reference TRBV11-2 and TRBJ2-5): EAGVAQSPRYKIIEKRQSVAFWCNPISGHATLYWYQQILGQGPKLLIQFQNNGVVDDSQLPKDRFSAERLKGVDSTLKIQPAKLEDSAVYLCDSTQTQETQYFGPGTRLLVL.

The rearrangement uses TRBV6-5 and TRBJ2-1, with D possibly TRBD2 on 6 matching bases. This CDR3 comprises 13 residues. The germline V gene has CDR1 MNHEY and CDR2 SVGAGI. The ends were cut back, 5 bases at V and 9 bases at J, with 14 bases in the middle. CDR3 amino acids: CASSGRGNSEQFF. The CDR3 region has the DNA TGTGCCAGCAGTGGACGGGGGAACAGTGAGCAGTTCTTC.

This clonotype was seen a handful of times. The chain uses TRBV5-4 and TRBJ2-3, with D unclear. The V end was cut by 0 bases, the J end by 1 base, with 6 bases between. Germline V gene data show CDR1 as SGHNT and CDR2 as YYREEE (reference sequence). The CDR3 totals 14 residues. The CDR3 DNA reads TGTGCCAGCAGCTTGGGCCCGGGCACAGATACGCAGTATTTT. It specifies CASSLGPGTDTQYF. The variable domain in full, completed from reference TRBV5-4 and TRBJ2-3, reads ETGVTQSPTHLIKTRGQQVTLRCSSQSGHNTVSWYQQALGQGPQFIFQYYREEENGRGNFPPRFSGLQFPNYSSELNVNALELDDSALYLCASSLGPGTDTQYFGPGTRLTVL.

This clonotype occurred many times. The rearrangement joins TRBV29-1 to TRBJ1-2, with TRBD1 as a possible D gene (6 bases). Germline loops: CDR1 SQVTM, CDR2 ANQGSEA. The CDR3 runs 12 residues. The ends were cut back, 7 bases at V and 4 bases at J, with 13 bases in the middle. The CDR3 DNA follows: TGCAGCGCGCAGGGGCCGTCCTATGGCTACACCTTC. Its translation: CSAQGPSYGYTF.

Regarding this clonotype: This likely comes from a read error, as the CDR3 has no conserved phenylalanine or tryptophan at its end. The DNA is omitted, as the CDR3 cannot be located on it reliably, and the CDR3 follows TCRdb's listing. V and J are TRBV28 and TRBJ2-3; the table names TRBD2, a call not compared with the DNA. CDR1 is MDHEN and CDR2 is SYDVKM in the germline V gene. 13 amino acids form the CDR3, both terminal residues included. CDR3 in amino acids: CASSSPGTSGPST.